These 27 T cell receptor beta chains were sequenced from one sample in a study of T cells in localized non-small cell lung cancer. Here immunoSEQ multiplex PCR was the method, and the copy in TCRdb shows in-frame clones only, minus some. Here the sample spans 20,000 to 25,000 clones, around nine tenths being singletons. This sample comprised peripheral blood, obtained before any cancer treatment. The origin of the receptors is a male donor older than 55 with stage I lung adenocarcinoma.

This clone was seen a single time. CDR3 residues: CASSLELLGSGYTF. The CDR3 DNA follows: TGTGCCAGCAGCTTAGAGTTGTTGGGCAGTGGCTACACCTTC. The chain recombines TRBV11-2 with TRBJ1-2; D remains ambiguous. CDR3 length: 14 residues. V lost 0 bases and J 7 bases, leaving 12 bases between the germline ends. Looked up from germline, CDR1 is SGHAT and CDR2 is FQNNGV.

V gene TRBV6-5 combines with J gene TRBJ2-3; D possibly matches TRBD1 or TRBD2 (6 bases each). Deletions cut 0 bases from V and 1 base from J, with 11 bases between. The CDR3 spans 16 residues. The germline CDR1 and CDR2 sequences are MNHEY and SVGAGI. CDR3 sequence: CASSYSGGRGTDTQYF. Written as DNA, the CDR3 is TGTGCCAGCAGTTACTCGGGGGGCCGGGGCACAGATACGCAGTATTTT.

The CDR3 sequence is CASSGLTGFGSGELFF. CDR3 DNA sequence: TGTGCCAGCAGTGGGTTGACAGGGTTCGGTTCCGGGGAGCTGTTTTTT. The rearrangement joins TRBV6-1 to TRBJ2-2; 7 bases are shared with TRBD1. V lost 4 bases to trimming and J lost 6 bases; unmatched junction nucleotides: 11. Germline values: CDR1 MNHNS, CDR2 SASEGT. This CDR3 comprises 16 residues.

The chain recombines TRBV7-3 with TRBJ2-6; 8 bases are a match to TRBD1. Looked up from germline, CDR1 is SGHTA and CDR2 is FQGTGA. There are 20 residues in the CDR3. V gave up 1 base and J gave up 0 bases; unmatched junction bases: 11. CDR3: CASSLIAPGQGFSGANVLTF. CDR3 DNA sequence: TGTGCCAGCAGCTTAATCGCCCCCGGACAGGGCTTCTCTGGGGCCAACGTCCTGACTTTC.

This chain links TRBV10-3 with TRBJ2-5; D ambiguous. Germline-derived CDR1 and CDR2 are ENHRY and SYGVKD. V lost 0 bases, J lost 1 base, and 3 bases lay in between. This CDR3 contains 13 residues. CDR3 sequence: CAISESSQETQYF. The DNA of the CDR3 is TGTGCCATCAGTGAGTCTTCCCAAGAGACCCAGTACTTC.

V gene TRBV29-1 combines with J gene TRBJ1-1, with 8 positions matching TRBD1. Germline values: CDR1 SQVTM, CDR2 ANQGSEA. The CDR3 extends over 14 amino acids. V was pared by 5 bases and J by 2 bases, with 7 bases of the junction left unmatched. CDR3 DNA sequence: TGCAGCGTTCCGACAGGGGCCTTAAACACTGAAGCTTTCTTT. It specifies CSVPTGALNTEAFF. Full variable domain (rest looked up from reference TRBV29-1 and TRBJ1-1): SAVISQKPSRDICQRGTSLTIQCQVDSQVTMMFWYRQQPGQSLTLIATANQGSEATYESGFVIDKFPISRPNLTFSTLTVSNMSPEDSSIYLCSVPTGALNTEAFFGQGTRLTVV.

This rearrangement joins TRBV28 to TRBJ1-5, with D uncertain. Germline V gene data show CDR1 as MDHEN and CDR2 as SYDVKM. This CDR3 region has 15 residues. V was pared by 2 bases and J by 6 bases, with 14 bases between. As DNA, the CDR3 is TGTGCCAGCAGTTTAGACCGAGTGGCTGGTCAGCCCCAGCATTTT. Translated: CASSLDRVAGQPQHF.

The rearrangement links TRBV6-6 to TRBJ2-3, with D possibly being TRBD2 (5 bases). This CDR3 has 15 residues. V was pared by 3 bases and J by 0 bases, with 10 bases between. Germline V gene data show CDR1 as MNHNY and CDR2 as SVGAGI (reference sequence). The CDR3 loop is CASSYGRASTDTQYF. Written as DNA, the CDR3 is TGTGCCAGCAGTTATGGGCGGGCTAGCACAGATACGCAGTATTTT.

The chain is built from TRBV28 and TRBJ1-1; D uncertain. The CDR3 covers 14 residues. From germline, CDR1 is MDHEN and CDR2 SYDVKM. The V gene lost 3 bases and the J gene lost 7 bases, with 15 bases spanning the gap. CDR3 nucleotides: TGTGCCAGCAGTTTGCCTTTACGTTTGGGTGAAGCTTTCTTT. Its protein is CASSLPLRLGEAFF.

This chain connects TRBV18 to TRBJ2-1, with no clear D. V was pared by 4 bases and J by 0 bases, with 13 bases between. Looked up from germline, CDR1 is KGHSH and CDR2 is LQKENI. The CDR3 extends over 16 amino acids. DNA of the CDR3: TGTGCCAGCTCACTAAGTGTCCAGAGCTCCTACAATGAGCAGTTCTTC. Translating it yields CASSLSVQSSYNEQFF.

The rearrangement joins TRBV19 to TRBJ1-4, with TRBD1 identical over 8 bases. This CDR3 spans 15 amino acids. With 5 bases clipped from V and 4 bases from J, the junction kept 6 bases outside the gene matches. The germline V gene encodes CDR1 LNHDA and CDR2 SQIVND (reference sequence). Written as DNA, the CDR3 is TGTGCCAGTAGTCCAGGGGGCGGCCATAATGAAAAACTGTTTTTT. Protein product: CASSPGGGHNEKLFF.

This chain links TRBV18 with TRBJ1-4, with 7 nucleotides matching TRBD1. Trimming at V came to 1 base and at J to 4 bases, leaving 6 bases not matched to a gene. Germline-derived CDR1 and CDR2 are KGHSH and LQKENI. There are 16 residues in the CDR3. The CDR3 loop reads CASSPLPGQINEKLFF. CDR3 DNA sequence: TGTGCCAGCTCACCACTGCCGGGACAGATTAATGAAAAACTGTTTTTT.

CDR3 protein: CASTSGNEQFF. The CDR3 nucleotides are TGTGCCAGCACTAGCGGCAATGAGCAGTTCTTC. The chain carries TRBV11-3 and TRBJ2-1; TRBD2 matches at 7 bases. Germline lookup yields CDR1 SGHNT and CDR2 YENEEA. The CDR3 runs 11 residues. V lost 7 bases, J lost 6 bases, and 0 bases stayed unmatched. The variable domain in full, completed from reference TRBV11-3 and TRBJ2-1, reads EAGVVQSPRYKIIEKKQPVAFWCNPISGHNTLYWYLQNLGQGPELLIRYENEEAVDDSQLPKDRFSAERLKGVDSTLKIQPAELGDSAVYLCASTSGNEQFFGPGTRLTVL.

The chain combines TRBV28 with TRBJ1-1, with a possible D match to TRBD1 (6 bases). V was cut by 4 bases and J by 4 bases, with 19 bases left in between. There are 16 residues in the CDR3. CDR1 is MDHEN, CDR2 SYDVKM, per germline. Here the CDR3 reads CASSSPTGTPFTEAFF. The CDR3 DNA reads TGTGCCAGCAGTTCACCCACCGGGACACCTTTCACTGAAGCTTTCTTT.

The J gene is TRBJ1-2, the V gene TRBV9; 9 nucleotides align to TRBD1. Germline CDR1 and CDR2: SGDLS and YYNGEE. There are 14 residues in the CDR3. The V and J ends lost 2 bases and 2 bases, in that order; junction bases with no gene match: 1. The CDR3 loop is CASSVGTGNYGYTF. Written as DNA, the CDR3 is TGTGCCAGCAGCGTCGGGACAGGGAACTATGGCTACACCTTC.

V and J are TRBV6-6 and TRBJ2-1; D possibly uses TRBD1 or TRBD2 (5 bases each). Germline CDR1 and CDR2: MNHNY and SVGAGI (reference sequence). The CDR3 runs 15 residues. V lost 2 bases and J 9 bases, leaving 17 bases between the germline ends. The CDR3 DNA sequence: TGTGCCAGCAGTTACCCACAACGACGGGGCCCTGAGCAGTTCTTC. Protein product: CASSYPQRRGPEQFF.

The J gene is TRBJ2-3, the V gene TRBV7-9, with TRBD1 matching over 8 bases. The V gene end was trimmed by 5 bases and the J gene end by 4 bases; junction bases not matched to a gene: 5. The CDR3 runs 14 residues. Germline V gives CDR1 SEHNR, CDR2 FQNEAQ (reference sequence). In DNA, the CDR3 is TGTGCCAGCAGCCTGACAGGGGAAGCAGATACGCAGTATTTT. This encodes CASSLTGEADTQYF.

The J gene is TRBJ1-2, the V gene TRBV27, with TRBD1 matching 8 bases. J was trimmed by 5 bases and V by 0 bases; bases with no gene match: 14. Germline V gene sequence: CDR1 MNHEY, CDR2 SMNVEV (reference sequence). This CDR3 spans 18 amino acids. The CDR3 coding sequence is TGTGCCAGCAGTTTATCCCCACGGACAGGGCGCACAGGATATGGCTACACCTTC. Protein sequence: CASSLSPRTGRTGYGYTF.

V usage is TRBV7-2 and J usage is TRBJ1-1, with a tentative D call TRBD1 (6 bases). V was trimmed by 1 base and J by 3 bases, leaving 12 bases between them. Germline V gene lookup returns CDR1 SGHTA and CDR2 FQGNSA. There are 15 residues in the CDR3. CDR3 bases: TGTGCCAGCAGCTTAGTTGGGGGCCGGGACACTGAAGCTTTCTTT. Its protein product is CASSLVGGRDTEAFF.

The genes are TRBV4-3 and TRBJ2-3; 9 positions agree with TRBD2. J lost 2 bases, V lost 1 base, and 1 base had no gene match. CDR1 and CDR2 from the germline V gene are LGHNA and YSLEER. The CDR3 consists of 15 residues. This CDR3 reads CASSQGLADTDTQYF. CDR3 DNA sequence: TGCGCCAGCAGCCAAGGACTAGCGGACACAGATACGCAGTATTTT.

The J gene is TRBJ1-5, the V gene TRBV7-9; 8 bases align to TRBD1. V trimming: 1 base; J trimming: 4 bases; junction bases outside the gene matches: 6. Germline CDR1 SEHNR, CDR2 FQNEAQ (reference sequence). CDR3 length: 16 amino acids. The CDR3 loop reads CASSLGLTGENQPQHF. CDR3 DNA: TGTGCCAGCAGCTTAGGACTGACAGGGGAAAATCAGCCCCAGCATTTT.

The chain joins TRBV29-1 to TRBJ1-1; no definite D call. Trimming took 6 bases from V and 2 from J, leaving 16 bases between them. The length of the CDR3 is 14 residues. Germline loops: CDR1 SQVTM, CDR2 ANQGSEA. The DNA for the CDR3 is TGCAGCGTCGCAAGGAGGGTAGGTAACACTGAAGCTTTCTTT. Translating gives CSVARRVGNTEAFF. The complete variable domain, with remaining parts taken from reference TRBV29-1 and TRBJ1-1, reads SAVISQKPSRDICQRGTSLTIQCQVDSQVTMMFWYRQQPGQSLTLIATANQGSEATYESGFVIDKFPISRPNLTFSTLTVSNMSPEDSSIYLCSVARRVGNTEAFFGQGTRLTVV.

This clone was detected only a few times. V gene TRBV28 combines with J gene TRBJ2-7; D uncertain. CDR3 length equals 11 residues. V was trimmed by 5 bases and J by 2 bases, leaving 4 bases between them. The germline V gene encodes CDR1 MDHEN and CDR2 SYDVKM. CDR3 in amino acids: CASSVTYEQYF. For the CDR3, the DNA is TGTGCCAGCAGTGTAACCTACGAGCAGTACTTC.

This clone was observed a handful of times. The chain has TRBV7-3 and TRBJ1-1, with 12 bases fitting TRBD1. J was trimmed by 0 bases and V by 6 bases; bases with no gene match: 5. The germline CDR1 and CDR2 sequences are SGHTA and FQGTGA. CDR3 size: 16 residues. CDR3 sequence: CASSRGQGALNTEAFF. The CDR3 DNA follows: TGTGCCAGCAGTCGGGGACAGGGGGCCTTGAACACTGAAGCTTTCTTT.

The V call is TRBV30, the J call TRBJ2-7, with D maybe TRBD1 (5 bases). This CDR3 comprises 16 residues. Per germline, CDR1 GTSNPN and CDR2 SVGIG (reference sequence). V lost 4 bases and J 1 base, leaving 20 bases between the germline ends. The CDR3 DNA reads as TGTGCCTGGAAGGGGAAGGATGCTATCAGATCCTACGAGCAGTACTTC. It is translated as CAWKGKDAIRSYEQYF.

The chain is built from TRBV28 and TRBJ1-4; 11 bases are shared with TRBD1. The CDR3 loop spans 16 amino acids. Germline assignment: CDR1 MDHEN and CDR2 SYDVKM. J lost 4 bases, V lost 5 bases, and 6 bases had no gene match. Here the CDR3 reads CASSLLGTGGNEKLFF. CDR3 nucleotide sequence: TGTGCCAGCAGTCTCTTGGGGACAGGGGGTAATGAAAAACTGTTTTTT.

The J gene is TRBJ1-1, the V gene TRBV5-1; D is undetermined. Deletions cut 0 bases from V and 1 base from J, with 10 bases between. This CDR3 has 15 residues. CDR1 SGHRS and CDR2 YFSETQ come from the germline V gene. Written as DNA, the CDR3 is TGCGCCAGCAGCTTGGTTGGAGGTAGGAACACTGAAGCTTTCTTT. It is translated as CASSLVGGRNTEAFF.